A selection of T cell receptor beta chains follows, all from one sample in a study of beta chain features in type 1 diabetes. Profiling relied on immunoSEQ multiplex PCR, and the TCRdb table lists in-frame clones only, not all of them. The data hold under 300,000 clones, with 9.5% to 13% observed a single time. Sequenced: naive CD4+ T cells from blood. These receptors were taken from a young man with type 1 diabetes. CDR3s include the opening cysteine and the closing phenylalanine or tryptophan. The D gene is left open where the match is weak. Not all rows give a size; the values are once, few, many and, for expanded clones, a class.

len: 18; d_gene: TRBD2; abundance: NA; j_gene: TRBJ2-5; v_gene: TRBV5-1; CDR3aa: CASSLGRGIPLGQETQYF; CDR3nt: TGCGCCAGCAGCTTGGGGCGGGGGATCCCTTTGGGACAAGAGACCCAGTACTTC
len: 15; d_gene: NA; abundance: NA; j_gene: TRBJ2-1; v_gene: TRBV7-3; CDR3aa: CASRATGGVYNEQFF; CDR3nt: TGTGCCAGCAGGGCGACCGGGGGAGTATACAATGAGCAGTTCTTC
len: 12; d_gene: NA; abundance: few; j_gene: TRBJ1-6; v_gene: TRBV27; CDR3aa: CASSMLGSPLHF; CDR3nt: TGTGCCAGCAGTATGCTAGGCTCACCCCTCCACTTT
len: 13; d_gene: TRBD1; abundance: few; j_gene: TRBJ2-7; v_gene: TRBV29-1; CDR3aa: CSVATGNSYEQYF; CDR3nt: TGCAGCGTTGCGACAGGGAACTCCTACGAGCAGTACTTC
len: 17; d_gene: TRBD1; abundance: NA; j_gene: TRBJ1-2; v_gene: TRBV7-9; CDR3aa: CASSIRLGGQGAGGYTF; CDR3nt: TGTGCCAGCAGCATCCGCCTGGGGGGACAGGGGGCCGGTGGCTACACCTTC
len: 15; d_gene: NA; abundance: NA; j_gene: TRBJ2-3; v_gene: TRBV7-3; CDR3aa: CASSLSLTSTDTQYF; CDR3nt: TGTGCCAGCAGCTTATCCCTCACTAGCACAGATACGCAGTATTTT
len: 16; d_gene: TRBD1; abundance: NA; j_gene: TRBJ2-1; v_gene: TRBV7-2; CDR3aa: CASSILRPGQGNEQFF; CDR3nt: TGTGCCAGCAGCATTCTTAGGCCGGGACAGGGGAATGAGCAGTTCTTC
len: 11; d_gene: NA; abundance: few; j_gene: TRBJ1-5; v_gene: TRBV29-1; CDR3aa: CSVDRGQPQHF; CDR3nt: TGCAGCGTTGACCGGGGGCAGCCCCAGCATTTT
len: 12; d_gene: NA; abundance: few; j_gene: TRBJ1-1; v_gene: TRBV6-5; CDR3aa: CASSSLDREAFF; CDR3nt: TGTGCCAGCAGTTCCTTGGACAGAGAAGCTTTCTTT
len: 16; d_gene: TRBD1; abundance: NA; j_gene: TRBJ1-1; v_gene: TRBV9; CDR3aa: CASSTRQGLVNTEAFF; CDR3nt: TGTGCCAGCAGCACAAGACAGGGGTTGGTGAACACTGAAGCTTTCTTT
len: 12; d_gene: NA; abundance: NA; j_gene: TRBJ1-2; v_gene: TRBV2; CDR3aa: CASSEDSYGYTF; CDR3nt: TGTGCCAGCAGTGAGGACAGCTATGGCTACACCTTC
len: 15; d_gene: NA; abundance: NA; j_gene: TRBJ1-6; v_gene: TRBV5-4; CDR3aa: CASSKADGVNSPLHF; CDR3nt: TGTGCCAGCAGCAAGGCGGATGGAGTCAATTCACCCCTCCATTTT
len: 17; d_gene: TRBD2; abundance: NA; j_gene: TRBJ2-3; v_gene: TRBV2; CDR3aa: CASSGGPSGRRTDTQYF; CDR3nt: TGTGCCAGCAGTGGGGGTCCTAGCGGCCGCCGCACAGATACGCAGTATTTT
len: 12; d_gene: NA; abundance: NA; j_gene: TRBJ1-6; v_gene: TRBV5-4; CDR3aa: CASSSLNSPLHF; CDR3nt: TGTGCCAGCAGTTCTCTTAATTCACCCCTCCACTTT
len: 16; d_gene: NA; abundance: few; j_gene: TRBJ2-6; v_gene: TRBV19; CDR3aa: CASSISSSSGANVLTF; CDR3nt: TGTGCCAGTAGTATATCGAGTAGCTCTGGGGCCAACGTCCTGACTTTC
len: 14; d_gene: TRBD1; abundance: NA; j_gene: TRBJ2-7; v_gene: TRBV23-1; CDR3aa: CAKGGTGDSYEQYF; CDR3nt: TGCGCCAAGGGGGGGACAGGGGACTCCTACGAGCAGTACTTC
len: 14; d_gene: NA; abundance: few; j_gene: TRBJ1-5; v_gene: TRBV7-2; CDR3aa: CASSEIVSNQPQHF; CDR3nt: TGTGCCAGCAGTGAAATAGTTAGCAATCAGCCCCAGCATTTT
len: 12; d_gene: NA; abundance: few; j_gene: TRBJ1-2; v_gene: TRBV4-2; CDR3aa: CASSPYRGGYTF; CDR3nt: TGTGCCAGCAGCCCGTATAGGGGTGGCTACACCTTC
len: 16; d_gene: TRBD2; abundance: few; j_gene: TRBJ2-3; v_gene: TRBV7-2; CDR3aa: CASSLELAGGTDTQYF; CDR3nt: TGTGCCAGCAGCTTAGAGTTAGCGGGAGGCACAGATACGCAGTATTTT
len: 16; d_gene: TRBD2; abundance: few; j_gene: TRBJ2-7; v_gene: TRBV19; CDR3aa: CASSIASSGDPYEQYF; CDR3nt: TGTGCCAGTAGTATTGCGTCTAGCGGGGACCCCTACGAGCAGTACTTC
len: 15; d_gene: TRBD1; abundance: few; j_gene: TRBJ2-2; v_gene: TRBV6-1; CDR3aa: CASRTGQRNTGELFF; CDR3nt: TGTGCCAGCCGGACGGGACAGAGGAACACCGGGGAGCTGTTTTTT
len: 14; d_gene: NA; abundance: few; j_gene: TRBJ1-5; v_gene: TRBV2; CDR3aa: CASSRDIRNQPQHF; CDR3nt: TGTGCCAGCAGTAGGGACATTCGCAATCAGCCCCAGCATTTT
len: 15; d_gene: TRBD1; abundance: NA; j_gene: TRBJ2-5; v_gene: TRBV11-2; CDR3aa: CASSLVTGGQETQYF; CDR3nt: TGTGCCAGCAGCTTAGTCACAGGGGGCCAAGAGACCCAGTACTTC
len: 14; d_gene: NA; abundance: NA; j_gene: TRBJ2-5; v_gene: TRBV18; CDR3aa: CASSQDLTQETQYF; CDR3nt: TGTGCCAGCTCACAAGATCTTACTCAAGAGACCCAGTACTTC
len: 13; d_gene: NA; abundance: NA; j_gene: TRBJ2-1; v_gene: TRBV5-4; CDR3aa: CASSPTGGDEQFF; CDR3nt: TGTGCCAGCAGCCCTACCGGAGGGGATGAGCAGTTCTTC
len: 16; d_gene: NA; abundance: NA; j_gene: TRBJ2-2; v_gene: TRBV5-6; CDR3aa: CASSFDWLRGTGELFF; CDR3nt: TGTGCCAGCAGCTTTGACTGGCTAAGGGGCACCGGGGAGCTGTTTTTT
len: 14; d_gene: TRBD2; abundance: few; j_gene: TRBJ2-1; v_gene: TRBV11-2; CDR3aa: CASGGSGGAREQFF; CDR3nt: TGTGCCAGCGGAGGGAGCGGGGGGGCTCGGGAGCAGTTCTTC
len: 14; d_gene: NA; abundance: few; j_gene: TRBJ2-5; v_gene: TRBV7-2; CDR3aa: CASSLMLGQKTQYF; CDR3nt: TGTGCCAGCAGCTTGATGTTGGGGCAGAAGACCCAGTACTTC
len: 14; d_gene: TRBD1; abundance: NA; j_gene: TRBJ2-2; v_gene: TRBV6-1; CDR3aa: CASSGDRSSGELFF; CDR3nt: TGTGCCAGCAGTGGGGACAGGTCCAGCGGGGAGCTGTTTTTT
len: 12; d_gene: NA; abundance: NA; j_gene: TRBJ2-2; v_gene: TRBV5-1; CDR3aa: CASSPNTGELFF; CDR3nt: TGCGCCAGCAGTCCAAACACCGGGGAGCTGTTTTTT
len: 14; d_gene: NA; abundance: NA; j_gene: TRBJ1-1; v_gene: TRBV19; CDR3aa: CASSIGLDKFEAFF; CDR3nt: TGTGCCAGTAGTATAGGTTTGGACAAGTTTGAAGCTTTCTTT
len: 12; d_gene: NA; abundance: few; j_gene: TRBJ1-2; v_gene: TRBV25-1; CDR3aa: CASSANRVGYTF; CDR3nt: TGTGCCAGCAGTGCGAACAGGGTTGGCTACACCTTC
len: 16; d_gene: TRBD2; abundance: NA; j_gene: TRBJ2-5; v_gene: TRBV27; CDR3aa: CASSSGLAGGQETQYF; CDR3nt: TGTGCCAGCAGTTCCGGACTAGCGGGGGGTCAAGAGACCCAGTACTTC
len: 15; d_gene: TRBD1; abundance: few; j_gene: TRBJ2-1; v_gene: TRBV5-4; CDR3aa: CASSLGQGAYNEQFF; CDR3nt: TGTGCCAGCAGCTTGGGACAGGGGGCGTATAATGAGCAGTTCTTC
len: 11; d_gene: NA; abundance: NA; j_gene: TRBJ2-7; v_gene: TRBV18; CDR3aa: CASSLRVEQYF; CDR3nt: TGTGCCAGCTCACTCAGGGTTGAGCAGTACTTC
len: 13; d_gene: TRBD1; abundance: NA; j_gene: TRBJ2-5; v_gene: TRBV5-4; CDR3aa: CASGQGAQETQYF; CDR3nt: TGTGCCAGCGGTCAGGGGGCTCAAGAGACCCAGTACTTC
len: 17; d_gene: TRBD2; abundance: NA; j_gene: TRBJ2-3; v_gene: TRBV15; CDR3aa: CATSRDRLAGTADTQYF; CDR3nt: TGTGCCACCAGCAGGGATCGACTAGCGGGAACGGCAGATACGCAGTATTTT
len: 14; d_gene: NA; abundance: few; j_gene: TRBJ2-1; v_gene: TRBV9; CDR3aa: CASSFGGSYNEQFF; CDR3nt: TGTGCCAGCAGCTTTGGGGGGTCCTACAATGAGCAGTTCTTC
len: 16; d_gene: NA; abundance: few; j_gene: TRBJ2-1; v_gene: TRBV5-4; CDR3aa: CASSLEGGRSYNEQFF; CDR3nt: TGTGCCAGCAGCTTAGAGGGGGGGCGTTCCTACAATGAGCAGTTCTTC
len: 15; d_gene: NA; abundance: NA; j_gene: TRBJ2-7; v_gene: TRBV5-1; CDR3aa: CASSLGRGSSYEQYF; CDR3nt: TGCGCCAGCAGCTTGGGAAGGGGCTCGTCCTACGAGCAGTACTTC
len: 13; d_gene: NA; abundance: NA; j_gene: TRBJ1-1; v_gene: TRBV30; CDR3aa: CAWSLGLGTEAFF; CDR3nt: TGTGCCTGGAGTCTTGGGCTTGGCACTGAAGCTTTCTTT
len: 16; d_gene: TRBD1; abundance: NA; j_gene: TRBJ1-1; v_gene: TRBV7-2; CDR3aa: CASSPGTGRVSTEAFF; CDR3nt: TGTGCCAGCAGCCCCGGGACAGGGCGTGTTTCCACTGAAGCTTTCTTT
len: 16; d_gene: TRBD2; abundance: few; j_gene: TRBJ2-1; v_gene: TRBV7-3; CDR3aa: CASSSSTSGGLNEQFF; CDR3nt: TGTGCCAGCAGCTCCTCGACTAGCGGGGGTCTAAATGAGCAGTTCTTC
len: 12; d_gene: NA; abundance: few; j_gene: TRBJ1-2; v_gene: TRBV29-1; CDR3aa: CSVGGGNYGYTF; CDR3nt: TGCAGCGTGGGGGGGGGTAACTATGGCTACACCTTC
len: 13; d_gene: NA; abundance: NA; j_gene: TRBJ1-4; v_gene: TRBV5-1; CDR3aa: CASRGHDNEKLFF; CDR3nt: TGCGCCAGCAGAGGACACGATAATGAAAAACTGTTTTTT
len: 15; d_gene: NA; abundance: NA; j_gene: TRBJ2-7; v_gene: TRBV7-2; CDR3aa: CASSLGVRISYEQYF; CDR3nt: TGTGCCAGCAGCTTAGGCGTTCGTATATCCTACGAGCAGTACTTC
len: 16; d_gene: TRBD1; abundance: NA; j_gene: TRBJ1-2; v_gene: TRBV7-2; CDR3aa: CASREPRDRGAYGYTF; CDR3nt: TGTGCCAGCAGGGAGCCGCGGGACAGGGGCGCCTATGGCTACACCTTC
len: 15; d_gene: NA; abundance: few; j_gene: TRBJ2-7; v_gene: TRBV7-9; CDR3aa: CAAEGGSRRFYEQYF; CDR3nt: TGTGCCGCAGAGGGGGGGTCGAGACGCTTCTACGAGCAGTACTTC
len: 15; d_gene: NA; abundance: NA; j_gene: TRBJ2-5; v_gene: TRBV11-2; CDR3aa: CASSPTGIAQETQYF; CDR3nt: TGTGCCAGCAGCCCAACGGGGATAGCGCAAGAGACCCAGTACTTC
len: 12; d_gene: NA; abundance: few; j_gene: TRBJ1-2; v_gene: TRBV7-9; CDR3aa: CASSLALYGYTF; CDR3nt: TGTGCCAGCAGCTTAGCCCTCTATGGCTACACCTTC
len: 17; d_gene: TRBD2; abundance: few; j_gene: TRBJ2-5; v_gene: TRBV5-1; CDR3aa: CASSSNSRGGRQETQYF; CDR3nt: TGCGCCAGCAGCTCCAACAGCCGGGGGGGGCGCCAAGAGACCCAGTACTTC
len: 14; d_gene: NA; abundance: NA; j_gene: TRBJ2-3; v_gene: TRBV18; CDR3aa: CASSSMDSPDTQYF; CDR3nt: TGTGCCAGCTCATCCATGGACAGTCCGGATACGCAGTATTTT
len: 13; d_gene: NA; abundance: NA; j_gene: TRBJ1-1; v_gene: TRBV5-6; CDR3aa: CASSLPPGVEAFF; CDR3nt: TGTGCCAGCAGCTTACCACCGGGAGTTGAAGCTTTCTTT
len: 14; d_gene: NA; abundance: NA; j_gene: TRBJ2-3; v_gene: TRBV5-1; CDR3aa: CASSFNPRGDTQYF; CDR3nt: TGCGCCAGCAGCTTCAACCCCCGGGGGGATACGCAGTATTTT
len: 17; d_gene: TRBD1; abundance: few; j_gene: TRBJ1-1; v_gene: TRBV6-1; CDR3aa: CASSVRGIGTAATEAFF; CDR3nt: TGTGCCAGCAGTGTTCGGGGAATCGGGACAGCCGCGACTGAAGCTTTCTTT
len: 15; d_gene: NA; abundance: few; j_gene: TRBJ2-7; v_gene: TRBV11-1; CDR3aa: CASSLFEGSQGEQYF; CDR3nt: TGTGCCAGCAGCTTGTTCGAGGGTAGCCAGGGGGAGCAGTACTTC
len: 12; d_gene: TRBD2; abundance: few; j_gene: TRBJ2-3; v_gene: TRBV19; CDR3aa: CASSPRGGTQYF; CDR3nt: TGTGCCAGTAGTCCGCGGGGGGGGACGCAGTATTTT